This section outlines one T cell receptor (beta chain) sequence together with its context. What it binds is unknown. These data are taken from a study of beta chain features in type 1 diabetes. General study results and limits: Small HLA sub-analyses could not settle whether HLA shapes TCRB rearrangement. In all four CD4+ subsets, TCRB CDR3 length was significantly, moderately reduced in type 1 diabetes. Possible PCR preference for shorter templates applied equally to patients and controls.

Expressed TCRB transcripts were sequenced because the isolated RNA had all been reverse transcribed beforehand. Here immunoSEQ multiplex PCR was the method, and the copy in TCRdb shows in-frame clones only, minus some. The table has about 160,000 clones, about 7.8% seen once. Material: central memory CD4+ T cells from blood. The TCR was taken from a woman aged 40 to 50 with type 1 diabetes.

DNA of the CDR3: TGTGCCAGCAGCCAGGGACAGACTTATGGCTACACCTTC. This translates into CASSQGQTYGYTF. The genes are TRBV14 and TRBJ1-2; 7 nucleotides line up with TRBD1. CDR3 length: 13 amino acids. Trimming removed 3 bases from V and 5 bases from J; junction bases left unmatched: 3. Germline lookup yields CDR1 SGHDN and CDR2 FVKESK.